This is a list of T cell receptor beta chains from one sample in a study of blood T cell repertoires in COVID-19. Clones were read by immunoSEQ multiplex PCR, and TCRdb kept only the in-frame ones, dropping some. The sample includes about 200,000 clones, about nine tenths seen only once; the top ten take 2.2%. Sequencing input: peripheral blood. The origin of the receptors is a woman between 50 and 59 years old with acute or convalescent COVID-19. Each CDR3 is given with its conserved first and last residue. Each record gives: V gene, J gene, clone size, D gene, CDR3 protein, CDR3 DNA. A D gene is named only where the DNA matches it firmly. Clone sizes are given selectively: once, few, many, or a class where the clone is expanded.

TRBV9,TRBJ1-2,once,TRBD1,CASSEQGRYGYTF,TGTGCCAGCAGCGAACAGGGGCGCTATGGCTACACCTTC
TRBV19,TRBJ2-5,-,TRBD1,CASSTGQGVETQYF,TGTGCCAGTAGTACCGGACAGGGGGTAGAGACCCAGTACTTC
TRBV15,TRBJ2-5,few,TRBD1,CATSLGGAGETQYF,TGTGCCACCAGCCTAGGGGGCGCAGGGGAGACCCAGTACTTC
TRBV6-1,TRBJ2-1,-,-,CASSELAEQFF,TGTGCCAGCAGTGAATTGGCTGAGCAGTTCTTC
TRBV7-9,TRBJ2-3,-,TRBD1,CASSLGTGDTDTQYF,TGTGCCAGCAGCTTAGGGACAGGGGACACAGATACGCAGTATTTT
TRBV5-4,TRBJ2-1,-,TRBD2,CASSFRLAGSSYNEQFF,TGTGCCAGCAGCTTCAGACTAGCGGGTAGCTCCTACAATGAGCAGTTCTTC
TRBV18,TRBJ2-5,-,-,CASSPLLRGAGETQYF,TGTGCCAGCTCACCCCTACTCAGGGGGGCTGGGGAGACCCAGTACTTC
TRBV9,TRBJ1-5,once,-,CASGENQPQHF,TGTGCCAGCGGGGAGAATCAGCCCCAGCATTTT
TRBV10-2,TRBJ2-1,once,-,CASSDLRGRQFF,TGCGCCAGCAGTGATTTAAGGGGGAGGCAGTTCTTC
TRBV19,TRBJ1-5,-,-,CASSITGETHQHF,TGTGCCAGTAGTATAACCGGGGAAACGCACCAGCATTTT
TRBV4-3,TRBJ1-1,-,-,CASSQSNTEAFF,TGCGCCAGCAGCCAGAGTAACACTGAAGCTTTCTTT
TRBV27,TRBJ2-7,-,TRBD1,CASSPGQGGQYF,TGTGCCAGCAGTCCAGGACAGGGAGGGCAGTACTTC
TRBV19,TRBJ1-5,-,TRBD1,CATGQGMDQPQHF,TGTGCAACAGGACAGGGGATGGATCAGCCCCAGCATTTT
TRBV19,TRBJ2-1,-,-,CASSIPYNEQFF,TGTGCCAGTAGTATCCCTTACAATGAGCAGTTCTTC
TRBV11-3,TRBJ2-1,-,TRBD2,CASSTTSGALYNEQFF,TGTGCCAGCAGCACTACTAGCGGAGCCCTTTACAATGAGCAGTTCTTC
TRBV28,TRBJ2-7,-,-,CASRPDPGWGEQYF,TGTGCCAGCAGACCTGACCCAGGGTGGGGAGAGCAGTACTTC